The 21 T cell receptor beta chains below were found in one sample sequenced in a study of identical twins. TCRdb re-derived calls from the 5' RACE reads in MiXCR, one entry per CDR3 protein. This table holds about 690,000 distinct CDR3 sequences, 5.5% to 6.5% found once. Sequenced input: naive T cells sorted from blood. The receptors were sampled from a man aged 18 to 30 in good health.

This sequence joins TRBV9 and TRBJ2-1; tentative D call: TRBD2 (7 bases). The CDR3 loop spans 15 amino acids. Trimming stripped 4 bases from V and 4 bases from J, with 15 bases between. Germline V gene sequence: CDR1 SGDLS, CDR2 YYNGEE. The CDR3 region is CASSQGTNGYNEQFF. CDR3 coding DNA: TGTGCCAGCAGCCAGGGGACTAACGGTTACAATGAGCAGTTCTTC.

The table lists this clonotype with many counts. CDR3 DNA sequence: TGTGCCAGCAGCCCGCCCGAGAAGAGCAATGAGCAGTTCTTC. Its protein product is CASSPPEKSNEQFF. The genes are TRBV7-9 and TRBJ2-1, with D unclear. The length of the CDR3 is 14 residues. Germline V gene sequence: CDR1 SEHNR, CDR2 FQNEAQ (reference sequence). With 5 bases removed from V and 6 bases from J, the gap between germline ends came to 14 bases.

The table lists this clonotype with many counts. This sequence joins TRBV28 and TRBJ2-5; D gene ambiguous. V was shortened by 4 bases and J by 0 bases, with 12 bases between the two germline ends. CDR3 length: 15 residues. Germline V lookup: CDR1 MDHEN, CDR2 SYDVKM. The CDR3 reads CASSSVSHYQETQYF. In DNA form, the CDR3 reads TGTGCCAGCAGTTCAGTGAGCCACTACCAAGAGACCCAGTACTTC.

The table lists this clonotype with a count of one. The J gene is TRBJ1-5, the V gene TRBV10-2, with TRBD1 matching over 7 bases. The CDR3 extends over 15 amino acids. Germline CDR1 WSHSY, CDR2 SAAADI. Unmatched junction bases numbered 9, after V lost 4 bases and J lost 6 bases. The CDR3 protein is CASSAGTAEFQPQHF. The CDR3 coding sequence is TGCGCCAGCAGTGCCGGGACAGCAGAATTTCAGCCCCAGCATTTT.

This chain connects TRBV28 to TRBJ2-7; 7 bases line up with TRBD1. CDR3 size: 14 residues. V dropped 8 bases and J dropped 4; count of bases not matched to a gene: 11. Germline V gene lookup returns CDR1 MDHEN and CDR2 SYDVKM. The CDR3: CASGDRGGGYEQYF. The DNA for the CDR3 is TGTGCCAGCGGAGATCGAGGGGGCGGGTACGAGCAGTACTTC. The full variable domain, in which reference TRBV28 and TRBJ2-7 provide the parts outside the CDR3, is DVKVTQSSRYLVKRTGEKVFLECVQDMDHENMFWYRQDPGLGLRLIYFSYDVKMKEKGDIPEGYSVSREKKERFSLILESASTNQTSMYLCASGDRGGGYEQYFGPGTRLTVT.

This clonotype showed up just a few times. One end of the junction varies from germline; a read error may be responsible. DNA of the CDR3: TGCAGTGCTCGAGACGACAGGTTGGGAGGGAACACTGAAGCTTTCTTT. It codes for CSARDDRLGGNTEAFF. The chain recombines TRBV20-1 with TRBJ1-1, with D possibly being TRBD1 (6 bases). The CDR3 covers 16 residues. The germline CDR1 and CDR2 sequences are DFQATT and SNEGSKA (reference sequence).

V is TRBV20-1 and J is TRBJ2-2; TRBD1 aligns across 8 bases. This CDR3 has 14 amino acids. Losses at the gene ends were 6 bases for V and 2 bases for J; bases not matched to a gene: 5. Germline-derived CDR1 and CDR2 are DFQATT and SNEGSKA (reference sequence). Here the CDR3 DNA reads TGCAGTGCGGGGGACAGGAGAAACACCGGGGAGCTGTTTTTT. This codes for CSAGDRRNTGELFF.

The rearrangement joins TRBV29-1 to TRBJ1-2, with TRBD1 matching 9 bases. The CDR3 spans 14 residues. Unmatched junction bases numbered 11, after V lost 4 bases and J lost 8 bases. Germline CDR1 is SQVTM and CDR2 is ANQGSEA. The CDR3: CSVANVGQGVGYTF. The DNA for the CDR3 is TGCAGCGTTGCAAATGTGGGACAGGGTGTGGGCTACACCTTC.

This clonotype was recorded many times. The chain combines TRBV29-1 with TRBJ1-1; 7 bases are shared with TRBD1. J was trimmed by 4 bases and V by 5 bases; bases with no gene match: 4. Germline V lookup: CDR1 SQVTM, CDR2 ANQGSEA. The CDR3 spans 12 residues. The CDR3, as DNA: TGCAGCGTTACAGGGGTTGTCACTGAAGCTTTCTTT. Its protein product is CSVTGVVTEAFF. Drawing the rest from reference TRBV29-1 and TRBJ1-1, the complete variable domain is SAVISQKPSRDICQRGTSLTIQCQVDSQVTMMFWYRQQPGQSLTLIATANQGSEATYESGFVIDKFPISRPNLTFSTLTVSNMSPEDSSIYLCSVTGVVTEAFFGQGTRLTVV.

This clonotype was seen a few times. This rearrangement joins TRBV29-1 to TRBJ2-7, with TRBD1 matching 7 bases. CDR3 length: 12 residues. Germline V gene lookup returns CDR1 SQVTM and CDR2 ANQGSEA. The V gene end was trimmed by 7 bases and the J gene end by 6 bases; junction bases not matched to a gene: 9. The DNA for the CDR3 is TGCAGCGCCAGGGACAGCCTCCGCGAGCAGTACTTC. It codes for CSARDSLREQYF.

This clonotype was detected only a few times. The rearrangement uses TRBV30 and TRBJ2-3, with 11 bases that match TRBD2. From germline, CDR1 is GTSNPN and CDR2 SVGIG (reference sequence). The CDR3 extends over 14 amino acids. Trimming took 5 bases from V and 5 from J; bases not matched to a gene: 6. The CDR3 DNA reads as TGTGCCTGGGAACTAGCGGGAGTCCTAGATACGCAGTATTTT. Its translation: CAWELAGVLDTQYF.

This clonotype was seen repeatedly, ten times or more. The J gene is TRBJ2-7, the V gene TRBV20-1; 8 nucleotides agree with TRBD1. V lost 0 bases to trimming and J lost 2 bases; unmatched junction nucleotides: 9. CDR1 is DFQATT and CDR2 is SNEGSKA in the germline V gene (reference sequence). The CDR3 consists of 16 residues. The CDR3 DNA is TGCAGTGCTAGAGATTTCGTTAGACAGGGGCCCTACGAGCAGTACTTC. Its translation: CSARDFVRQGPYEQYF.

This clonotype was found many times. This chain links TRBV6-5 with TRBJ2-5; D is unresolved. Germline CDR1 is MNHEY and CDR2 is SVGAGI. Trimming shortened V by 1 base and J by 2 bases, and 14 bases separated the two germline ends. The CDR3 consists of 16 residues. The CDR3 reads CASSYLRGAAQETQYF. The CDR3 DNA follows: TGTGCCAGCAGTTACTTGCGAGGCGCGGCACAAGAGACCCAGTACTTC.

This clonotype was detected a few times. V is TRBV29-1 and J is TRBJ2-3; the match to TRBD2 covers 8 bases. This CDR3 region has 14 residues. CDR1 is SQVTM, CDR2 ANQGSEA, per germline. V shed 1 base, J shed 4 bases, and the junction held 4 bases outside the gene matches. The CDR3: CSVEGWGLADTQYF. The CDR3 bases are TGCAGCGTTGAAGGGTGGGGACTAGCAGATACGCAGTATTTT.

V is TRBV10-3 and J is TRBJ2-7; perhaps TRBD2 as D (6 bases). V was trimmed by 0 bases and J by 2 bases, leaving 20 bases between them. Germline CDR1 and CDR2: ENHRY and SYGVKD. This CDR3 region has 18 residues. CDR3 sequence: CAISESIGSLAPPYEQYF. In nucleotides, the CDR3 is TGTGCCATCAGTGAGTCGATCGGGTCACTAGCACCTCCCTACGAGCAGTACTTC.

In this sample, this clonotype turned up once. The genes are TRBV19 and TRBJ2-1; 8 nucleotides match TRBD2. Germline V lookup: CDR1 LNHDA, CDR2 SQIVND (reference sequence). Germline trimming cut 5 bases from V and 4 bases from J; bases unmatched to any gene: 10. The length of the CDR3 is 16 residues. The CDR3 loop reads CASSFILAELYNEQFF. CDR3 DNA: TGTGCCAGTAGTTTCATACTAGCGGAGCTATACAATGAGCAGTTCTTC.

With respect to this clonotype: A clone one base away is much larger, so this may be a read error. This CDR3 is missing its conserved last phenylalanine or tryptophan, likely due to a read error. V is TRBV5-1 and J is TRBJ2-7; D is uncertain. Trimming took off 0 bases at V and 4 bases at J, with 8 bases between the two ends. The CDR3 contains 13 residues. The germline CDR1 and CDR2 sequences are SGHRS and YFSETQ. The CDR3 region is CASSLASGYEQYL. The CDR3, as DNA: TGCGCCAGCAGCTTGGCATCCGGGTACGAGCAGTACCTC.

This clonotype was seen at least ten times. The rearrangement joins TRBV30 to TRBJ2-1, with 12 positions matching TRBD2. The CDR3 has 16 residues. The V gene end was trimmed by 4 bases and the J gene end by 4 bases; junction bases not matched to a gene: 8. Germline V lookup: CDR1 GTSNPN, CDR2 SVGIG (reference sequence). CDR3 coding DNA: TGTGCCTGGACCGCTAGCGGGAGGGCCGGGTACAATGAGCAGTTCTTC. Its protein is CAWTASGRAGYNEQFF.

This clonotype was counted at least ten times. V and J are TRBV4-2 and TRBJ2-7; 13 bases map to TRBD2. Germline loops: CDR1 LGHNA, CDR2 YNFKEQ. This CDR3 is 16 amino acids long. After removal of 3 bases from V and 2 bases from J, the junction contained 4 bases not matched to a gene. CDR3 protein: CASSQETSGRAYEQYF. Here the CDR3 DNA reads TGTGCCAGCAGCCAGGAAACTAGCGGGAGGGCCTACGAGCAGTACTTC.

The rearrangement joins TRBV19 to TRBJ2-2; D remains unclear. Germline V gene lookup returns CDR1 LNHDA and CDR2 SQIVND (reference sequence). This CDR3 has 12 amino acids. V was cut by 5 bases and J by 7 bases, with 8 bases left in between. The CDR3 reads CASSDPVGELFF. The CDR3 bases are TGTGCCAGTAGTGACCCGGTCGGGGAGCTGTTTTTT.

This chain's CDR3 is CAISSDPGAKNIQYF. The CDR3 nucleotides read TGTGCCATCAGCTCAGACCCAGGGGCCAAAAACATTCAGTACTTC. This chain links TRBV10-3 with TRBJ2-4; weak D call: TRBD1 (5 bases). V lost 6 bases and J 1 base, leaving 13 bases between the germline ends. Germline loops: CDR1 ENHRY, CDR2 SYGVKD. The CDR3 runs 15 residues.